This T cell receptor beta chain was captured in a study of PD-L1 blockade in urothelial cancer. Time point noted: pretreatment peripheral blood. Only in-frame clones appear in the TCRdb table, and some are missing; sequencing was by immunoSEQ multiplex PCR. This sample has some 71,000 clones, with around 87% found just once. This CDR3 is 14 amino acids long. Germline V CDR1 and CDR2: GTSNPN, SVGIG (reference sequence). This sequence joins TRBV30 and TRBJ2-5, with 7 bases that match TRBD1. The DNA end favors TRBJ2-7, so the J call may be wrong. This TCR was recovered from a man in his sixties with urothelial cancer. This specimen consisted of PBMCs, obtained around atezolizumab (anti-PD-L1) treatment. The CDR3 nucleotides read TGTGCCTGGAGCCAGGGGGTCGCGTCCTACGAGCAGTACTTC. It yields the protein CAWSQGVASYEQYF.